This TCR beta chain was recorded in a study of T cell repertoires in cytomegalovirus infection. Details on this clonotype: Its antigen is unknown.

Study-wide results and caveats: Carriers of CMV plus the relevant HLA were identified by cumulative public TCR beta family frequency.

The CDR3 runs to 12 residues. Between the trimmed V and J ends, which lost 5 bases and 8 bases, there was a span of 12 bases. TCRdb redid the calling of the reads with MiXCR, one entry per CDR3 protein. This table holds 250,000 to 300,000 distinct CDR3 sequences, approximately 15% found once. This clonotype was sampled from a human donor in good health (CMV status not recorded). Some clones in this sample may be carry-over from other donors' samples. J is TRBJ1-1 and V is TRBV12-3 or TRBV12-4, with no clear D. Sequencing was performed on CD8+ T cells from PBMCs. CDR3 sequence: CASSPPTREAFF. DNA of the CDR3: TGTGCCAGCAGTCCTCCGACAAGAGAAGCTTTCTTT.